These 11 T cell receptor beta chains came from one sample sequenced in a study of blood T cell repertoires in COVID-19. Clones were read by immunoSEQ multiplex PCR, and TCRdb kept only the in-frame ones, dropping some. The sample carries 300,000 to 450,000 clones, around nine tenths recorded once. The sample consisted of peripheral blood. These receptors were collected from a human donor in a cohort sampled during active COVID-19.

This clone was seen only a few times. V gene TRBV30 combines with J gene TRBJ2-1; 8 nucleotides match TRBD2. With V trimmed by 5 bases and J by 1 base, 4 bases remained unmatched. Germline V gene sequence: CDR1 GTSNPN, CDR2 SVGIG (reference sequence). The CDR3 consists of 14 residues. The chain's CDR3 is CAWGTGGSYNEQFF. The CDR3 DNA reads TGTGCCTGGGGGACGGGAGGGTCCTACAATGAGCAGTTCTTC. The full variable domain, completed using reference TRBV30 and TRBJ2-1, is SQTIHQWPATLVQPVGSPLSLECTVEGTSNPNLYWYRQAAGRGLQLLFYSVGIGQISSEVPQNLSASRPQDRQFILSSKKLLLSDSGFYLCAWGTGGSYNEQFFGPGTRLTVL.

The V and J genes are TRBV19 and TRBJ2-3, with D maybe TRBD2 (6 bases). The CDR3 spans 16 residues. The V end lost 3 bases, the J end lost 2 bases, and 15 bases lay between the germline ends. Germline CDR1 reads LNHDA; CDR2 reads SQIVND (reference sequence). The CDR3 DNA reads TGTGCCAGTAGTATTCGCGGGGAGAGATACACAGATACGCAGTATTTT. It is translated as CASSIRGERYTDTQYF.

The CDR3 is CATRPGQGSTDTQYF. In nucleotides, the CDR3 is TGTGCCACCCGACCGGGCCAGGGGAGCACAGATACGCAGTATTTT. The V and J genes are TRBV19 and TRBJ2-3; D perhaps matches TRBD1 (6 bases). This CDR3 is 15 amino acids long. Germline V gives CDR1 LNHDA, CDR2 SQIVND (reference sequence). V lost 10 bases and J 0 bases, leaving 17 bases between the germline ends.

This rearrangement joins TRBV6-2 or TRBV6-3 to TRBJ2-1; D is unclear. Deletions cut 5 bases from V and 4 bases from J, with 6 bases between. The CDR3 runs to 12 residues. CDR1 is MNHEY, CDR2 SVGEGT, per germline. CDR3 residues: CASSRVYNEQFF. CDR3 DNA sequence: TGTGCCAGCAGTCGGGTTTACAATGAGCAGTTCTTC.

This chain connects TRBV12-3 or TRBV12-4 to TRBJ2-7; D gene uncertain. The CDR3 consists of 12 residues. V was cut by 1 base and J by 8 bases, with 9 bases left in between. The CDR3 spells CASSLERYKQYF. In nucleotides, the CDR3 is TGTGCCAGCAGTTTAGAACGATACAAGCAGTACTTC.

The V and J genes are TRBV7-8 and TRBJ2-7; unclear D gene. The germline V gene encodes CDR1 SGHVS and CDR2 FQNEAQ. The V gene lost 6 bases and the J gene lost 1 base, with 13 bases spanning the gap. This CDR3 has 14 amino acids. The CDR3 nucleotides are TGTGCCAGCAGTGAGACGGGTAGATCCTACGAGCAGTACTTC. It is translated as CASSETGRSYEQYF.

The chain has TRBV4-2 and TRBJ2-2, with 8 bases aligning to TRBD1. Germline-derived CDR1 and CDR2 are LGHNA and YNFKEQ. The CDR3 length is 17 residues. V lost 0 bases, J lost 8 bases, and 11 bases stayed unmatched. This chain's CDR3 is CASSQDRAGGAYGELFF. The CDR3 DNA is TGTGCCAGCAGCCAAGATAGGGCAGGGGGCGCGTATGGGGAGCTGTTTTTT.

The chain uses TRBV6-2 or TRBV6-3 and TRBJ2-3, with a tentative D call TRBD2 (7 bases). The CDR3 is made up of 13 amino acids. The V gene lost 5 bases and the J gene lost 6 bases, with 12 bases spanning the gap. Germline-derived CDR1 and CDR2 are MNHEY and SVGEGT. The chain's CDR3 is CASSLGRGDTQYF. DNA of the CDR3: TGTGCCAGCAGTCTGGGGAGGGGGGATACGCAGTATTTT.

The chain has TRBV5-8 and TRBJ2-3, with 9 bases that match TRBD1. The CDR3 runs 17 residues. J gave up 2 bases and V 4 bases, and 11 bases lay outside the gene matches. Looked up from germline, CDR1 is SGHTS and CDR2 is YDEGEE. The CDR3 loop reads CASSPLGGTGITDTQYF. The CDR3 DNA reads TGTGCCAGCAGCCCCCTGGGGGGGACAGGGATCACAGATACGCAGTATTTT. The full variable domain, in which reference TRBV5-8 and TRBJ2-3 provide the parts outside the CDR3, is EAGVTQSPTHLIKTRGQQATLRCSPISGHTSVYWYQQALGLGLQFLLWYDEGEERNRGNFPPRFSGRQFPNYSSELNVNALELEDSALYLCASSPLGGTGITDTQYFGPGTRLTVL.

The chain combines TRBV5-1 with TRBJ2-3; 7 bases map to TRBD2. V lost 4 bases and J lost 2; bases outside the gene matches: 10. The length of the CDR3 is 16 residues. The germline V gene encodes CDR1 SGHRS and CDR2 YFSETQ. As DNA, the CDR3 is TGCGCCAGCAGCCCGCAGGGAGCGGGACCCACAGATACGCAGTATTTT. It codes for CASSPQGAGPTDTQYF.

V usage is TRBV19 and J usage is TRBJ1-1, with D possibly being TRBD1 (6 bases). The CDR3 sequence is 13 residues long. The germline CDR1 and CDR2 sequences are LNHDA and SQIVND (reference sequence). Deletions cut 6 bases from V and 4 bases from J, with 12 bases between. This CDR3 reads CASSITGLTEAFF. CDR3 DNA: TGTGCCAGTAGCATTACAGGGCTCACTGAAGCTTTCTTT. The whole variable domain, filled in from reference TRBV19 and TRBJ1-1, reads DGGITQSPKYLFRKEGQNVTLSCEQNLNHDAMYWYRQDPGQGLRLIYYSQIVNDFQKGDIAEGYSVSREKKESFPLTVTSAQKNPTAFYLCASSITGLTEAFFGQGTRLTVV.